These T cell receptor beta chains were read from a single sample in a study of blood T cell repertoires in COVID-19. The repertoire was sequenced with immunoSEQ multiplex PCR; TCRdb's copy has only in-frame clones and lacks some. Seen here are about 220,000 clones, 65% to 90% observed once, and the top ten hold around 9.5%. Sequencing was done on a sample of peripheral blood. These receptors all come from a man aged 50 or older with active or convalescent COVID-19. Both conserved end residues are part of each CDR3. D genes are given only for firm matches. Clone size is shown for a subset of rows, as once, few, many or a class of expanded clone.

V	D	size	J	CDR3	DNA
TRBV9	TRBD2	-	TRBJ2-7	CASSVGPTSGRASGHEQYF	TGTGCCAGCAGCGTAGGGCCGACTAGCGGGAGGGCCAGCGGGCACGAGCAGTACTTC
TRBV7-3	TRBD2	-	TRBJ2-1	CASSSLAEGEQFF	TGTGCCAGCAGCTCCCTAGCGGAAGGTGAGCAGTTCTTC
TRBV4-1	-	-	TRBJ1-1	CASSQDPAGNTEAFF	TGCGCCAGCAGCCAAGATCCAGCGGGGAACACTGAAGCTTTCTTT
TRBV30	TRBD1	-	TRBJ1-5	CAWSPARGRSYSNQPQHF	TGTGCCTGGAGCCCTGCAAGGGGGCGATCATATAGCAATCAGCCCCAGCATTTT
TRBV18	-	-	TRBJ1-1	CASSPAVGNTEAFF	TGTGCCAGCTCACCGGCGGTCGGGAACACTGAAGCTTTCTTT
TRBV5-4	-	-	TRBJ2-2	CASSPGGLSGELFF	TGTGCCAGCAGTCCAGGGGGACTTTCCGGGGAGCTGTTTTTT
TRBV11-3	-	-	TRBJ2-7	CASSLESVGLPSYEQYF	TGTGCCAGCAGCTTAGAGTCGGTGGGACTCCCTTCCTACGAGCAGTACTTC
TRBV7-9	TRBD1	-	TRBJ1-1	CASSTYRGRGTEAFF	TGTGCCAGCAGCACCTACAGGGGGCGGGGGACTGAAGCTTTCTTT
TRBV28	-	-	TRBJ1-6	CASSLRAPGAYNSPLHF	TGTGCCAGCAGTTTGAGGGCCCCAGGGGCCTATAATTCACCCCTCCACTTT
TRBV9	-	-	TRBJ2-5	CASSVRREDQYF	TGTGCCAGCAGCGTGAGGAGGGAAGACCAGTACTTC
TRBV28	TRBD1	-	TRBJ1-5	CASTQTGQGNQPQHF	TGTGCCAGCACCCAGACGGGACAGGGAAATCAGCCCCAGCATTTT
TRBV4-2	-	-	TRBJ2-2	CASSNNARNTGELFF	TGTGCCAGCAGCAACAACGCACGTAACACCGGGGAGCTGTTTTTT
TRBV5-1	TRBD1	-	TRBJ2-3	CASSSTGVSSTDTQYF	TGCGCCAGCAGCTCGACAGGGGTTTCTAGCACAGATACGCAGTATTTT
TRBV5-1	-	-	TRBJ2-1	CASSLVDSSYNEQFF	TGCGCCAGCAGCTTGGTCGACAGCTCCTACAATGAGCAGTTCTTC
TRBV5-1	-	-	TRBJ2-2	CASSLGTRNENTGELFF	TGCGCCAGCAGCTTGGGAACGAGAAACGAGAACACCGGGGAGCTGTTTTTT
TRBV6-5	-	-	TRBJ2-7	CASSITEFYEQYF	TGTGCCAGCAGTATCACAGAGTTTTACGAGCAGTACTTC
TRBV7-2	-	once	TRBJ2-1	CASSYRDIDYNEQFF	TGTGCCAGCAGCTACCGGGACATAGACTACAATGAGCAGTTCTTC
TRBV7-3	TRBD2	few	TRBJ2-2	CASSLRAGGIANTGELFF	TGTGCCAGCAGCTTACGAGCGGGGGGAATCGCGAACACCGGGGAGCTGTTTTTT
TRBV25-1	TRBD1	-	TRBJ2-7	CASSEQDRGYEQYF	TGTGCCAGCAGTGAACAGGACAGGGGCTACGAGCAGTACTTC
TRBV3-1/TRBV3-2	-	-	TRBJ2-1	CASSQEPAEYNEQFF	TGTGCCAGCAGCCAAGAACCAGCGGAATACAATGAGCAGTTCTTC
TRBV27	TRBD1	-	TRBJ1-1	CASRFRGATTEAFF	TGTGCCAGCAGATTCAGGGGGGCGACCACTGAAGCTTTCTTT
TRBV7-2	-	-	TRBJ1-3	CASSLAGGQSSGNTIYF	TGTGCCAGCAGCTTAGCAGGCGGACAGTCCTCTGGAAACACCATATATTTT
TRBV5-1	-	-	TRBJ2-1	CASRQAHEQFF	TGCGCCAGCAGGCAAGCCCATGAGCAGTTCTTC
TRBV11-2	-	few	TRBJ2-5	CASSRTTDWQETQYF	TGTGCCAGCAGCCGGACCACGGACTGGCAAGAGACCCAGTACTTC
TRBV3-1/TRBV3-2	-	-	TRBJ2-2	CASSQEGTSRELFF	TGTGCCAGCAGCCAAGAGGGGACTTCCCGGGAGCTGTTTTTT
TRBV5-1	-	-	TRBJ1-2	CASSLSAGMSGYTF	TGCGCCAGCAGCTTGTCGGCAGGGATGAGCGGCTACACCTTC
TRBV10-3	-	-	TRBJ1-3	CAISVDISGNTIYF	TGTGCCATCAGTGTGGACATCTCTGGAAACACCATATATTTT
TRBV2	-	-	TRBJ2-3	CASKGASVTDTQYF	TGTGCCAGCAAGGGGGCTAGCGTCACAGATACGCAGTATTTT
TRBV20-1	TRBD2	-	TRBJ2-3	CSASPFGGAADTQYF	TGCAGTGCTAGTCCTTTCGGGGGGGCCGCAGATACGCAGTATTTT
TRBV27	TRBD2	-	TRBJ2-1	CASSSQTSGYNEQFF	TGTGCCAGCAGTTCCCAGACTAGCGGGTACAATGAGCAGTTCTTC
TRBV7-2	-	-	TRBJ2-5	CASSPGGQGAWVETQYF	TGTGCCAGCAGCCCCGGGGGGCAGGGGGCATGGGTAGAGACCCAGTACTTC
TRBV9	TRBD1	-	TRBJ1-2	CASSFGQGYGYTF	TGTGCCAGCAGCTTTGGACAGGGGTATGGCTACACCTTC
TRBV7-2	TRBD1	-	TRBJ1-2	CASSSDRGNYGYTF	TGTGCCAGCAGCTCAGACAGGGGGAACTATGGCTACACCTTC
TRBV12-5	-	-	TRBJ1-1	CASGLVLGQNTEAFF	TGTGCTAGTGGTTTGGTACTGGGCCAGAACACTGAAGCTTTCTTT
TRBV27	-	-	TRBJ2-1	CASSWSPSSYNEQFF	TGTGCCAGCAGTTGGAGTCCGAGCTCCTACAATGAGCAGTTCTTC
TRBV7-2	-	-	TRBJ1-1	CASSLLGREDEAFF	TGTGCCAGCAGCTTATTGGGCAGGGAGGATGAAGCTTTCTTT
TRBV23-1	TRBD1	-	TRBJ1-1	CAALATGFGENTEAFF	TGCGCAGCACTCGCGACAGGGTTTGGGGAGAACACTGAAGCTTTCTTT
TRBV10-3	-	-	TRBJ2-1	CAISSFGGDEQFF	TGTGCCATCTCCTCTTTCGGAGGCGATGAGCAGTTCTTC
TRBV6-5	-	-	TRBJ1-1	CASSYGEGAEAFF	TGTGCCAGCAGTTACGGGGAGGGGGCTGAAGCTTTCTTT
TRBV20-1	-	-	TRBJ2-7	CSATRDEQYF	TGCAGTGCTACCAGGGACGAGCAGTACTTC
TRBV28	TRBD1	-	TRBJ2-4	CASSNRGQGDQLVF	TGTGCCAGCAGCAACCGGGGACAGGGGGATCAGTTGGTCTTC
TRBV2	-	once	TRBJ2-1	CASSVGASYNEQFF	TGTGCCAGCAGTGTTGGGGCCTCCTACAATGAGCAGTTCTTC
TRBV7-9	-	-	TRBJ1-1	CASTPLGVRGTEAFF	TGTGCCAGCACCCCCTTAGGGGTCAGGGGAACTGAAGCTTTCTTT
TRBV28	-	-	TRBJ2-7	CASRQAGFNYEQYF	TGTGCCAGCCGGCAGGCGGGGTTCAACTACGAGCAGTACTTC
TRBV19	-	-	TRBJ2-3	CASSVGGTQYF	TGTGCCAGTAGTGTCGGGGGAACGCAGTATTTT
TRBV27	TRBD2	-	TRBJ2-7	CASSFPLAAPYEQYF	TGTGCCAGCAGTTTCCCACTAGCGGCCCCGTACGAGCAGTACTTC
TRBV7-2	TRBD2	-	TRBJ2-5	CASSPGGWFQETQYF	TGTGCCAGCAGCCCGGGAGGCTGGTTTCAAGAGACCCAGTACTTC
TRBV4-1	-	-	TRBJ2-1	CASSQDRGWDEQFF	TGCGCCAGCAGCCAAGACAGGGGTTGGGATGAGCAGTTCTTC
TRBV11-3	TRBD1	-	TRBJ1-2	CASSLDSDRGTGYTF	TGTGCCAGCAGCTTAGATTCCGACAGGGGGACCGGCTACACCTTC
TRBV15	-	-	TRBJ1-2	CATSSSNYGYTF	TGTGCCACCAGTAGTTCTAACTATGGCTACACCTTC
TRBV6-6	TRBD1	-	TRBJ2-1	CASRPGTGDPYNEQFF	TGTGCCAGCAGGCCCGGGACAGGGGATCCCTACAATGAGCAGTTCTTC
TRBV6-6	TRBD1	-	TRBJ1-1	CASSRQGADTEAFF	TGTGCCAGCAGCCGACAGGGGGCGGACACTGAAGCTTTCTTT
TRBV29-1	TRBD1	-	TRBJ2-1	CSVERYRGPGNEQFF	TGCAGCGTTGAACGCTACAGGGGGCCGGGGAATGAGCAGTTCTTC
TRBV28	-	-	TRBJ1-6	CASSFSGRGDSPLHF	TGTGCCAGCAGTTTCTCCGGGAGGGGGGATTCACCCCTCCACTTT
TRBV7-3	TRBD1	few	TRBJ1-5	CASSLDRGGPQHF	TGTGCCAGCAGCCTCGACAGGGGAGGGCCCCAGCATTTT
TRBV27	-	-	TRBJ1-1	CASSGPGVRTEAFF	TGTGCCAGCAGCGGGCCGGGGGTTAGGACTGAAGCTTTCTTT
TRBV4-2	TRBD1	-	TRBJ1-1	CASRGQGSNTEAFF	TGTGCCAGCAGGGGACAGGGATCGAACACTGAAGCTTTCTTT
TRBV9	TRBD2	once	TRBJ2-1	CASSFFWTSGRSYNEQFF	TGTGCCAGCAGCTTCTTTTGGACTAGCGGGAGGTCCTACAATGAGCAGTTCTTC
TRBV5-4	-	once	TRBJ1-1	CASSVDIMNTEAFF	TGTGCCAGCAGCGTGGACATAATGAACACTGAAGCTTTCTTT